The 9 T cell receptor beta chains below all came from one sample that was sequenced in a study of T cell responses to AZD1222 COVID-19 vaccine. The data were produced by immunoSEQ multiplex PCR, yet TCRdb's version contains in-frame clones alone and is incomplete. The sample lists about 170,000 clones; just under 95% were seen once. Material: peripheral blood, obtained on day 0 of AZD1222 vaccination. The receptors shown here come from an adult in good health.

The chain has TRBV7-9 and TRBJ2-2; TRBD1 matches 9 bases. The junction had 9 bases not matched to a gene; V was cut back by 5 bases and J by 5 bases. CDR1 is SEHNR and CDR2 is FQNEAQ in the germline V gene (reference sequence). The CDR3 totals 16 residues. DNA for the CDR3: TGTGCCAGCAGCCCCCGACAGGGGGGGCGAACCGGGGAGCTGTTTTTT. Protein: CASSPRQGGRTGELFF.

This chain links TRBV3-1 (or the pseudogene TRBV3-2) with TRBJ2-1; 7 nucleotides match TRBD2. Germline CDR1 and CDR2: LGHDT and YNNKEL (reference sequence). The CDR3 length is 16 residues. V was clipped by 0 bases and J by 2 bases; unmatched bases: 4. Written as DNA, the CDR3 is TGTGCCAGCAGCCAAGACCCGGGAGGAACCTACAATGAGCAGTTCTTC. The encoded protein is CASSQDPGGTYNEQFF.

This sequence joins TRBV20-1 and TRBJ1-2; unclear D gene. This CDR3 region has 11 residues. The germline V and J ends were trimmed by 4 bases and 7 bases, with 10 bases remaining between them. The germline gives CDR1 DFQATT, CDR2 SNEGSKA (reference sequence). The CDR3, as DNA: TGCAGTGCTAACTTAGGAAGTGGCTACACCTTC. Translated: CSANLGSGYTF.

The chain couples TRBV29-1 to TRBJ1-1; 7 bases are a match to TRBD1. Germline trimming cut 6 bases from V and 6 bases from J; bases unmatched to any gene: 13. This CDR3 spans 14 amino acids. Per germline, CDR1 SQVTM and CDR2 ANQGSEA. Written as DNA, the CDR3 is TGCAGCGTGGCCCCAGGGGGTCTCTCATCTGAAGCTTTCTTT. This translates into CSVAPGGLSSEAFF.

This clone has a single count. DNA for the CDR3: TGTGCCAGCTCACCACCGAGTAGCGCCAATGAGCAGTTCTTC. Residues: CASSPPSSANEQFF. This chain uses TRBV18 with TRBJ2-1, with a weak D call TRBD2 (5 bases). CDR1 and CDR2 (germline): KGHSH, LQKENI. This CDR3 is built from 14 residues. V was cut by 0 bases and J by 6 bases, with 9 bases left in between.

The V call is TRBV13, the J call TRBJ1-2; D is unclear. Germline CDR1 is PRHDT and CDR2 is FYEKMQ (reference sequence). CDR3 size: 13 residues. Deletions cut 6 bases from V and 3 bases from J, with 11 bases between. CDR3 DNA sequence: TGTGCCAGCAGGGGCTCCGGATACTATGGCTACACCTTC. Translation gives CASRGSGYYGYTF.

V usage is TRBV18 and J usage is TRBJ1-1; D unclear. The V gene's germline CDR1 is KGHSH and CDR2 LQKENI. The CDR3 extends over 13 amino acids. The ends were cut back, 2 bases at V and 1 base at J, with 5 bases in the middle. The CDR3 nucleotides read TGTGCCAGCTCACCAGCCGGGAACACTGAAGCTTTCTTT. It translates to CASSPAGNTEAFF.

The CDR3 DNA reads TGCGCCAGCAGCCAAGACGACAGGGGGCGAAGACTGTTTTTT. It specifies CASSQDDRGRRLFF. This chain links TRBV4-1 with TRBJ1-4; TRBD1 matches 10 bases. This CDR3 spans 14 amino acids. The J segment lost 13 bases and the V segment lost 0 bases, leaving 5 bases of the junction unmatched. Germline CDR1 reads MGHRA; CDR2 reads YSYEKL.

The CDR3 loop is CSVGQGGDEQFF. Here the CDR3 DNA reads TGCAGCGTTGGACAGGGAGGCGATGAGCAGTTCTTC. This chain connects TRBV29-1 to TRBJ2-1, with D possibly TRBD1 on 7 matching bases. The CDR3 covers 12 residues. Germline V lookup: CDR1 SQVTM, CDR2 ANQGSEA. The germline V and J ends were trimmed by 4 bases and 8 bases, with 12 bases remaining between them.